This TCR beta chain was sequenced for a study of T cells in Graves' hyperthyroidism and ophthalmopathy. The study, taken as a whole, reports: Blood samples included most of the expanded thyroid clonotypes exceeding 0.001.

Researchers took RNA transcripts and amplified the TCR beta CDR3 regions from them. The HTBI primer set was used in a first-round RT-PCR of the TCR CDR3. In TCRdb, the multiplex PCR reads were re-called with MiXCR into one record per CDR3 protein. Of 400,000 to 450,000 distinct CDR3 sequences in the sample, roughly 14% are singletons; the top ten hold approximately 13%. This clonotype was counted many times. Its antigen is currently unknown. Trimming took 3 bases from V and 10 from J; bases not matched to a gene: 10. The CDR3 totals 16 residues. The germline gives CDR1 MNHEY, CDR2 SVGEGT. The sequenced sample consisted of blood. This chain uses TRBV6-2 or TRBV6-3 with TRBJ2-1, with 12 positions matching TRBD2. This clonotype was obtained from a man younger than 35 with Graves' ophthalmopathy. CDR3 protein: CASSYSRGLAGSEQFF. CDR3 DNA sequence: TGTGCCAGCAGTTATTCGAGGGGACTAGCGGGTTCCGAGCAGTTCTTC.